The 27 T cell receptor beta chains listed next were all sequenced from one sample in a study of T cell changes during pregnancy in multiple sclerosis. Sequenced by immunoSEQ multiplex PCR; TCRdb stores in-frame clones only, minus some. The sample contains 46,000 or so clones, 90% of which appear only once. This specimen consisted of peripheral blood, obtained in the second trimester of pregnancy. These receptors came from a female donor in good health, enrolled as a control in a pregnancy study.

The chain combines TRBV2 with TRBJ2-1, with 7 nucleotides matching TRBD2. The junction had 7 bases not matched to a gene; V was cut back by 9 bases and J by 8 bases. The CDR3 is 12 amino acids. In germline, CDR1 is SNHLY, CDR2 FYNNEI. The CDR3 DNA reads as TGTGCCAGTATTAGGGAGGGGTATGAGCAGTTCTTC. Translation: CASIREGYEQFF.

The rearrangement uses TRBV6-5 and TRBJ1-3; the D is unclear. Trimming shortened V by 5 bases and J by 2 bases, and 13 bases separated the two germline ends. This CDR3 comprises 15 residues. Germline V gene lookup returns CDR1 MNHEY and CDR2 SVGAGI. This chain's CDR3 is CASSLTDGTGNTIYF. The CDR3 DNA sequence: TGTGCCAGCAGTCTTACCGACGGGACTGGAAACACCATATATTTT.

The rearrangement uses TRBV11-2 and TRBJ1-5; a weak D match, TRBD1 (6 bases). The CDR3 totals 15 residues. Germline V CDR1 and CDR2: SGHAT, FQNNGV. The V gene lost 0 bases and the J gene lost 4 bases, with 10 bases spanning the gap. Here the CDR3 DNA reads TGTGCCAGCAGCTTAGACCGGACAGATAATCAGCCCCAGCATTTT. It specifies CASSLDRTDNQPQHF.

This chain joins TRBV4-1 and TRBJ1-2; D unresolved. Germline V gene lookup returns CDR1 MGHRA and CDR2 YSYEKL. The CDR3 has 13 residues. Trimming stripped 4 bases from V and 4 bases from J, with 10 bases between. CDR3 coding DNA: TGCGCCAGCAGCCTCTCCCGTAGCTATGGCTACACCTTC. It translates to CASSLSRSYGYTF.

The chain has TRBV19 and TRBJ1-5, with D perhaps TRBD1 (5 bases). The CDR3 has 13 residues. The germline V gene encodes CDR1 LNHDA and CDR2 SQIVND (reference sequence). V lost 3 bases to trimming and J lost 7 bases, with 10 bases between them. CDR3 amino acids: CASSMGGLQPQHF. The CDR3, as DNA: TGTGCCAGTAGTATGGGGGGTTTGCAGCCCCAGCATTTT.

CDR3 coding DNA: TGTGCCAGCTCACCCGAGGACAGGGCTTCTATCGAGCAGTACTTC. Protein: CASSPEDRASIEQYF. The rearrangement links TRBV18 to TRBJ2-7, with 8 bases matching TRBD1. CDR1 and CDR2 from the germline V gene are KGHSH and LQKENI. V lost 3 bases, J lost 6 bases, and 10 bases stayed unmatched. This CDR3 has 15 amino acids.

This chain joins TRBV6-1 and TRBJ1-1; 8 positions agree with TRBD1. The CDR3 spans 14 residues. Germline V CDR1 and CDR2: MNHNS, SASEGT. V shed 6 bases and J 1 base; nucleotides not matched to a gene: 4. CDR3 sequence reads: CASRRTGSNTEAFF. The CDR3 nucleotides read TGTGCCAGCAGGAGGACAGGGTCGAACACTGAAGCTTTCTTT.

The genes are TRBV6-5 and TRBJ2-7, with 8 bases fitting TRBD2. From germline, CDR1 is MNHEY and CDR2 SVGAGI. Unmatched junction bases numbered 7, after V lost 2 bases and J lost 1 base. This CDR3 has 16 amino acids. The CDR3 DNA sequence: TGTGCCAGCAGTTACGGCAGTAGCGGGGAATCCTACGAGCAGTACTTC. It yields the protein CASSYGSSGESYEQYF.

The chain is built from TRBV6-4 and TRBJ2-7; 7 bases line up with TRBD1. This CDR3 region has 15 residues. The V gene's germline CDR1 is MRHNA and CDR2 SNTAGT. Trimming at V came to 1 base and at J to 4 bases, leaving 7 bases not matched to a gene. This chain's CDR3 is CASSDLWDRQYEQYF. CDR3 bases: TGTGCCAGCAGTGACTTATGGGACAGACAGTACGAGCAGTACTTC.

This chain joins TRBV18 and TRBJ2-3, with 12 bases fitting TRBD1. V lost 2 bases, J lost 3 bases, and 9 bases stayed unmatched. The length of the CDR3 is 18 residues. From germline, CDR1 is KGHSH and CDR2 LQKENI. The CDR3 DNA sequence: TGTGCCAGCTCACCAGCGGGACAGGGGGCCGGGGGGACAGATACGCAGTATTTT. Residues: CASSPAGQGAGGTDTQYF.

This rearrangement joins TRBV30 to TRBJ2-3; 11 positions match TRBD2. The V and J ends lost 2 bases and 0 bases, in that order; junction bases with no gene match: 7. The CDR3 loop spans 17 amino acids. Germline-derived CDR1 and CDR2 are GTSNPN and SVGIG (reference sequence). The CDR3 here is CAWSRPGLAVSTDTQYF. CDR3 DNA sequence: TGTGCCTGGAGTCGACCGGGACTAGCGGTTAGCACAGATACGCAGTATTTT.

This chain joins TRBV13 and TRBJ2-3; D is unresolved. Trimming left V 0 bases short and J 1 base short, with 11 bases between. The CDR3 length is 16 residues. CDR1 is PRHDT and CDR2 is FYEKMQ in the germline V gene (reference sequence). The CDR3 DNA reads as TGTGCCAGCAGCTTAGGTGGCTTCCCCCGCACAGATACGCAGTATTTT. This sequence encodes CASSLGGFPRTDTQYF.

This chain connects TRBV19 to TRBJ1-5; 8 bases line up with TRBD1. V dropped 4 bases and J dropped 8; count of bases not matched to a gene: 4. Germline V gene data show CDR1 as LNHDA and CDR2 as SQIVND (reference sequence). This CDR3 region has 13 residues. Written as DNA, the CDR3 is TGTGCCAGTAGTACAGGGGGCAGGGAGCCCCAGCATTTT. This gives the protein CASSTGGREPQHF.

V usage is TRBV7-9 and J usage is TRBJ2-5, with 9 bases identical to TRBD2. The CDR3 loop spans 14 amino acids. V shed 2 bases, J shed 4 bases, and the junction held 2 bases outside the gene matches. CDR1 and CDR2 from the germline V gene are SEHNR and FQNEAQ (reference sequence). The CDR3 DNA is TGTGCCAGCAGCTTATCTAGCGGGGTAGAGACCCAGTACTTC. The encoded protein is CASSLSSGVETQYF.

The CDR3 reads CAISESGATGNTEAFF. The CDR3 bases are TGTGCCATCAGTGAGTCTGGCGCGACAGGAAATACTGAAGCTTTCTTT. This rearrangement joins TRBV10-3 to TRBJ1-1; tentatively, D is TRBD1 (6 bases). The CDR3 spans 16 residues. Per the germline V gene, CDR1 is ENHRY and CDR2 is SYGVKD. V was shortened by 0 bases and J by 5 bases, with 16 bases between the two germline ends.

The sample holds a few counts of this clone. The gene calls are TRBV19 and TRBJ1-1; the D is unclear. Trimming took 1 base from V and 5 from J, leaving 14 bases between them. This CDR3 contains 15 residues. CDR1 LNHDA and CDR2 SQIVND come from the germline V gene (reference sequence). This CDR3 reads CASSIVPSPRTEAFF. Written as DNA, the CDR3 is TGTGCCAGTAGTATAGTCCCCTCCCCGCGAACTGAAGCTTTCTTT.

In DNA, the CDR3 is TGTGCCATCAGCCGAACTTCGACAGGGGGTACCCAAGAGACCCAGTACTTC. As protein: CAISRTSTGGTQETQYF. The chain carries TRBV10-3 and TRBJ2-5; 9 bases match TRBD1. The V segment lost 6 bases and the J segment 1 base; nucleotides outside the gene matches: 12. From germline, CDR1 is ENHRY and CDR2 SYGVKD. The CDR3 consists of 17 residues.

The rearrangement uses TRBV6-5 and TRBJ2-1; D unresolved. Per germline, CDR1 MNHEY and CDR2 SVGAGI. This CDR3 spans 13 amino acids. V lost 6 bases and J lost 5, with 11 bases in between. The CDR3 is CASRPDWDNEQFF. The CDR3 DNA sequence: TGTGCCAGCAGACCCGACTGGGACAATGAGCAGTTCTTC.

The table lists this clone with a count of one. This chain links TRBV7-8 with TRBJ1-2; unclear D gene. The germline V gene has CDR1 SGHVS and CDR2 FQNEAQ. V was cut by 1 base and J by 1 base, with 7 bases left in between. This CDR3 is built from 14 residues. The CDR3 nucleotides read TGTGCCAGCAGCTTAGGGCGGAGTAACTATGGCTACACCTTC. Translating gives CASSLGRSNYGYTF.

J is TRBJ1-1 and V is TRBV9; D remains ambiguous. CDR3 size: 12 residues. Germline V CDR1 and CDR2: SGDLS, YYNGEE. Trimming removed 5 bases at V and 4 bases at J, with 9 bases between. CDR3 residues: CASRAAGTEAFF. CDR3 coding DNA: TGTGCCAGCAGAGCGGCCGGCACTGAAGCTTTCTTT.

CDR3 nucleotide sequence: TGCGCCAGCAGCTTGGAACAGGGGTTAACTGAAGCTTTCTTT. This encodes CASSLEQGLTEAFF. This chain links TRBV5-1 with TRBJ1-1; 7 bases agree with TRBD1. Germline V lookup: CDR1 SGHRS, CDR2 YFSETQ. The CDR3 runs 14 residues. V lost 0 bases and J lost 5; bases outside the gene matches: 4.

This chain connects TRBV5-1 to TRBJ2-2; weak D call: TRBD2 (5 bases). Germline-derived CDR1 and CDR2 are SGHRS and YFSETQ. Trimming cost V 4 bases and J 4 bases, with 17 bases left between them. The CDR3 extends over 16 amino acids. DNA for the CDR3: TGCGCCAGCAGCCAGAACGGGGAGTTGGCCACCGGGGAGCTGTTTTTT. It specifies CASSQNGELATGELFF.

V and J are TRBV6-6 and TRBJ1-4; D may be TRBD1 (5 bases). Between the trimmed V and J ends, which lost 6 bases and 8 bases, there was a span of 13 bases. CDR3 length: 13 amino acids. Looked up from germline, CDR1 is MNHNY and CDR2 is SVGAGI (reference sequence). This CDR3 is CASRWQGGEKLFF. In DNA, the CDR3 is TGTGCCAGCAGGTGGCAGGGAGGAGAAAAACTGTTTTTT.

The chain combines TRBV4-3 with TRBJ2-7; D possibly corresponds to TRBD1 (7 bases). The germline V and J ends were trimmed by 3 bases and 5 bases, with 20 bases remaining between them. The germline gives CDR1 LGHNA, CDR2 YSLEER. The CDR3 runs 16 residues. The CDR3 protein is CASSQVIGGQGDEQYF. CDR3 coding DNA: TGCGCCAGCAGCCAGGTTATTGGGGGGCAGGGGGACGAGCAGTACTTC.

The chain carries TRBV7-8 and TRBJ1-2; D unclear. The germline V and J ends were trimmed by 7 bases and 4 bases, with 22 bases remaining between them. CDR1 and CDR2 (germline): SGHVS, FQNEAQ. The CDR3 has 16 amino acids. The CDR3 loop reads CASTLMGSLGSYGYTF. CDR3 bases: TGTGCCAGCACCCTAATGGGCAGTTTAGGAAGCTATGGCTACACCTTC. The whole variable domain, remainder taken from reference TRBV7-8 and TRBJ1-2, is GAGVSQSPRYKVAKRGQDVALRCDPISGHVSLFWYQQALGQGPEFLTYFQNEAQLDKSGLPSDRFFAERPEGSVSTLKIQRTQQEDSAVYLCASTLMGSLGSYGYTFGSGTRLTVV.

In DNA, the CDR3 is TGTGCCAGCAGCGGCCGGGACAGATACGAGCAGTACTTC. Amino acid sequence: CASSGRDRYEQYF. This chain connects TRBV5-6 to TRBJ2-7, with 7 bases lining up with TRBD1. Germline V gives CDR1 SGHDT, CDR2 YYEEEE. The CDR3 loop spans 13 amino acids. Trimming removed 4 bases from V and 4 bases from J; junction bases left unmatched: 5.

In its sample, this clone was seen once. The rearrangement links TRBV14 to TRBJ2-5; 12 bases match TRBD2. The CDR3 length is 19 residues. Germline values: CDR1 SGHDN, CDR2 FVKESK. V trimming: 3 bases; J trimming: 5 bases; junction bases outside the gene matches: 16. The CDR3 DNA follows: TGTGCCAGCAGCCATCCAATGGGGCTAGCGGGAGGGGTCGGGGAGACCCAGTACTTC. Translating gives CASSHPMGLAGGVGETQYF.